The sequence of this T cell receptor (beta chain) was determined in a study of T cells in Graves' hyperthyroidism and ophthalmopathy. Study-wide points: By a 13 V-J model, ophthalmopathy was set apart from stable hyperthyroidism. The blood repertoire included most of the expanded thyroid clonotypes above 0.001.

For this clonotype: The target antigen is unknown.

The investigators amplified TCR beta CDR3 regions from RNA transcripts. A set of HTBI primers served as the primers for a first-round RT-PCR of the TCR CDR3. TCRdb ran MiXCR on the multiplex PCR reads and lists one entry per CDR3 protein. The sample lists approximately 400,000 distinct CDR3 sequences, approximately 25% occurring once. CDR3 length: 12 residues. CDR1 is LNHDA and CDR2 is SQIVND in the germline V gene (reference sequence). The V end was cut by 3 bases, the J end by 6 bases, with 6 bases between. Over 18 months, lack of ophthalmopathy progression marked Graves' hyperthyroidism as stable. Sequenced: blood. This TCR was recovered from a middle-aged man with Graves' hyperthyroidism. J is TRBJ2-1 and V is TRBV19; the D is unclear. CDR3 DNA sequence: TGTGCCAGTAGTATCTTTGGCAATGAGCAGTTCTTC. Amino acid sequence: CASSIFGNEQFF.